The 5 T cell receptor beta chains given below trace back to one sample, sequenced in a study of blood T cell repertoires in COVID-19. Clones were sequenced by immunoSEQ multiplex PCR, and TCRdb holds only the in-frame ones, with some missing. The sample includes approximately 150,000 clones, about 90% seen only once; the top ten take about 11%. Sequenced input: peripheral blood. The receptors derive from a man aged 55 to 69 with active or convalescent COVID-19.

The CDR3 coding sequence is TGTGCCAGCAGTAGAAACGCGGGACAGGGGAGGCAGCCCCAGCATTTT. It translates to CASSRNAGQGRQPQHF. The J gene is TRBJ1-5, the V gene TRBV9; 10 bases match TRBD1. This CDR3 comprises 16 residues. The V gene end was trimmed by 5 bases and the J gene end by 7 bases; junction bases not matched to a gene: 12. CDR1 and CDR2 from the germline V gene are SGDLS and YYNGEE.

The chain couples TRBV4-2 to TRBJ2-2; a possible D gene is TRBD2 (5 bases). The germline V and J ends were trimmed by 1 base and 1 base, with 7 bases remaining between them. Germline V gene sequence: CDR1 LGHNA, CDR2 YNFKEQ. CDR3 size: 15 residues. This chain's CDR3 is CASSQGLQNTGELFF. CDR3 DNA sequence: TGTGCCAGCAGCCAAGGACTACAGAACACCGGGGAGCTGTTTTTT.

The chain couples TRBV2 to TRBJ1-1, with D tentatively TRBD1 (5 bases). Looked up from germline, CDR1 is SNHLY and CDR2 is FYNNEI. CDR3 size: 13 residues. Trimming stripped 4 bases from V and 0 bases from J, with 6 bases between. CDR3 bases: TGTGCCAGCAGTGGGACATTGAACACTGAAGCTTTCTTT. It encodes CASSGTLNTEAFF.

The V gene is TRBV5-4, the J gene TRBJ1-4; D unclear. CDR1 is SGHNT, CDR2 YYREEE, per germline (reference sequence). This CDR3 has 12 amino acids. V shed 2 bases and J shed 5 bases, with 4 bases lying between them. Here the CDR3 reads CASSFPNEKLFF. The CDR3 nucleotides read TGTGCCAGCAGCTTCCCGAATGAAAAACTGTTTTTT.

The V call is TRBV4-3, the J call TRBJ2-7; 11 positions agree with TRBD2. Germline CDR1 is LGHNA and CDR2 is YSLEER. The CDR3 spans 15 residues. V was clipped by 5 bases and J by 3 bases; unmatched bases: 6. CDR3 loop: CASSKGLAAYYEQYF. CDR3 nucleotide sequence: TGCGCCAGCAGCAAGGGACTAGCGGCTTACTACGAGCAGTACTTC.